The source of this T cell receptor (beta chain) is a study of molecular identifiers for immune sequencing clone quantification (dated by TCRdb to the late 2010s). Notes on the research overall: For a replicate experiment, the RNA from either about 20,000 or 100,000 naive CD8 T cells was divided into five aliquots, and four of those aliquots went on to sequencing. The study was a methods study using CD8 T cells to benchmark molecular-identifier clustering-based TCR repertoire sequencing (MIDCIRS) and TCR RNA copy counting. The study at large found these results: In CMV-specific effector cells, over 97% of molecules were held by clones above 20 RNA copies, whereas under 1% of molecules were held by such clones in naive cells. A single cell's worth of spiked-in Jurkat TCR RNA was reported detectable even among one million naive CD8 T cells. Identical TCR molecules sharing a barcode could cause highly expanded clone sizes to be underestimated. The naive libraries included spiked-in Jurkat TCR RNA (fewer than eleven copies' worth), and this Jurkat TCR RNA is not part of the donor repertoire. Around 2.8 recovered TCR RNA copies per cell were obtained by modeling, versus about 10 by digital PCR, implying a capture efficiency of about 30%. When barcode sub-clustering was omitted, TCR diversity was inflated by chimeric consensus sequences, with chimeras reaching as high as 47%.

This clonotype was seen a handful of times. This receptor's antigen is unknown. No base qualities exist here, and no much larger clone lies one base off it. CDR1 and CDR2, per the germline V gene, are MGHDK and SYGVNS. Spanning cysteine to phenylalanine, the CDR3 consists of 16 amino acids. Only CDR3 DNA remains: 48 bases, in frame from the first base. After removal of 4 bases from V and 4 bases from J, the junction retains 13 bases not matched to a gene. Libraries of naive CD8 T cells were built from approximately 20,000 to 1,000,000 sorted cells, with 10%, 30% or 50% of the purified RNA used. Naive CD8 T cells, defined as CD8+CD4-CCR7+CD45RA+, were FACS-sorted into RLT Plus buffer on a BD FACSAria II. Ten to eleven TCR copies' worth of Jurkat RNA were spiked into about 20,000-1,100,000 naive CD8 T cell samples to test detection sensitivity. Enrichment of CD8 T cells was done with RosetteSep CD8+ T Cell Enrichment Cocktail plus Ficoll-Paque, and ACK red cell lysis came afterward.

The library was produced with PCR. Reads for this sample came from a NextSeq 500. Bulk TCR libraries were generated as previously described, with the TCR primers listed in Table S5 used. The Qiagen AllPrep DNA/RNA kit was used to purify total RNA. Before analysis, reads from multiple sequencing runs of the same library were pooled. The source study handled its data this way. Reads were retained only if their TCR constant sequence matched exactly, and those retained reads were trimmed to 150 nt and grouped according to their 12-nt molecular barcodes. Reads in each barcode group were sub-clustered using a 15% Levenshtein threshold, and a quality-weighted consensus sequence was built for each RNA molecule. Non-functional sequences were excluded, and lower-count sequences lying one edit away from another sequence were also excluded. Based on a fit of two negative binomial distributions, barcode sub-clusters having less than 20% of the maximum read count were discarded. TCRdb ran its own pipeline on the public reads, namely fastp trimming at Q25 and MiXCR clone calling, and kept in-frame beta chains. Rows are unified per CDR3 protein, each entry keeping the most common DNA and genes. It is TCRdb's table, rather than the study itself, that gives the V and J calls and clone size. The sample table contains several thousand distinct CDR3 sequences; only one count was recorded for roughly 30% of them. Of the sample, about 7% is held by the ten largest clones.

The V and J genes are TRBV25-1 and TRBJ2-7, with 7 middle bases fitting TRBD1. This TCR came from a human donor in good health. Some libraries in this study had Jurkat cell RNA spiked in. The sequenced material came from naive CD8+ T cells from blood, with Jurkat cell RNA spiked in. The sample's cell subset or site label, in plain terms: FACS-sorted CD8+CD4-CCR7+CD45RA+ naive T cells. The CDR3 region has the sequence CASSGPGPGGLYEQYF. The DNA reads TGTGCCAGCAGTGGGCCCGGGCCAGGGGGTTTGTACGAGCAGTACTTC.